These 30 T cell receptor beta chains came from one sample sequenced in a study of T cell clonotyping in hematopoietic cell transplantation. Time point defined: recipient sample about 28 days before transplant, after cytoreduction. Sequenced by immunoSEQ multiplex PCR; TCRdb stores in-frame clones only, minus some. The sample has about 36,000 clones; 85% to 95% are singletons. The sample here was peripheral blood mononuclear cells, taken before stem cell transplant. The receptors derive from a man in his forties with chronic myeloid leukemia. Some clones in this sample may be carry-over from other donors' samples.

The chain has TRBV4-3 and TRBJ1-3; D possibly corresponds to TRBD1 (6 bases). CDR3 length equals 15 residues. The germline V gene has CDR1 LGHNA and CDR2 YSLEER. With 0 bases removed from V and 4 bases from J, the gap between germline ends came to 10 bases. The CDR3 nucleotides are TGCGCCAGCAGCCAAGAGGGTACAGGGGGAAACACCATATATTTT. Translation gives CASSQEGTGGNTIYF.

The V gene is TRBV29-1, the J gene TRBJ2-3; 13 nucleotides align to TRBD2. CDR3 length: 18 amino acids. Per the germline V gene, CDR1 is SQVTM and CDR2 is ANQGSEA. The V and J ends lost 4 bases and 4 bases, in that order; junction bases with no gene match: 14. The DNA for the CDR3 is TGCAGCGTTGTTATAAGACTAGCGGGGGGCCATAAGGCAGATACGCAGTATTTT. This encodes CSVVIRLAGGHKADTQYF.

The V call is TRBV7-2, the J call TRBJ1-5, with 9 positions matching TRBD1. V dropped 5 bases and J dropped 4; count of bases not matched to a gene: 3. CDR3 length: 14 amino acids. The germline CDR1 and CDR2 sequences are SGHTA and FQGNSA. In nucleotides, the CDR3 is TGTGCCAGCAGCCTTGGACAGGGGAATCAGCCCCAGCATTTT. Translating it yields CASSLGQGNQPQHF.

The chain combines TRBV5-4 with TRBJ1-1, with TRBD1 as a possible D gene (6 bases). The V end was cut by 4 bases, the J end by 5 bases, with 15 bases between. This CDR3 has 14 residues. Germline CDR1 is SGHNT and CDR2 is YYREEE (reference sequence). The CDR3 coding sequence is TGTGCCAGCAGCCTCAACAGGGAGGGGACTGAAGCTTTCTTT. Translated, it gives CASSLNREGTEAFF. Full variable domain (missing parts from reference TRBV5-4 and TRBJ1-1): ETGVTQSPTHLIKTRGQQVTLRCSSQSGHNTVSWYQQALGQGPQFIFQYYREEENGRGNFPPRFSGLQFPNYSSELNVNALELDDSALYLCASSLNREGTEAFFGQGTRLTVV.

The CDR3 coding sequence is TGTGCCAGCAGCCAACAGGGGGCCACTGAAGCTTTCTTT. It is translated as CASSQQGATEAFF. The V gene is TRBV7-6, the J gene TRBJ1-1; 9 nucleotides agree with TRBD1. This CDR3 has 13 amino acids. CDR1 SGHVS and CDR2 FNYEAQ come from the germline V gene. V gave up 5 bases and J gave up 4 bases; unmatched junction bases: 2.

This sequence joins TRBV7-3 and TRBJ2-6; the D is unclear. In germline, CDR1 is SGHTA, CDR2 FQGTGA. Trimming left V 1 base short and J 4 bases short, with 8 bases between. The CDR3 length is 15 residues. Here the CDR3 reads CASSLILEGANVLTF. The DNA of the CDR3 is TGTGCCAGCAGCTTAATCTTAGAGGGGGCCAACGTCCTGACTTTC.

This chain joins TRBV4-3 and TRBJ1-2, with D possibly being TRBD1 (5 bases). Germline CDR1 is LGHNA and CDR2 is YSLEER. This CDR3 contains 15 residues. V was shortened by 1 base and J by 0 bases, with 9 bases between the two germline ends. The CDR3 nucleotides read TGCGCCAGCAGCCAAGTCAGGGCCACTAACTATGGCTACACCTTC. Residues: CASSQVRATNYGYTF.

The rearrangement joins TRBV29-1 to TRBJ2-7; tentatively, D is TRBD1 or TRBD2 (7 bases each). V was clipped by 5 bases and J by 1 base, with 15 bases between them. CDR3 length: 14 amino acids. The germline CDR1 and CDR2 sequences are SQVTM and ANQGSEA. The CDR3: CSVKGGGASYEQYF. The CDR3, as DNA: TGCAGCGTTAAGGGAGGGGGCGCTTCCTACGAGCAGTACTTC.

The chain joins TRBV9 to TRBJ2-2; 7 positions agree with TRBD1. The germline V gene encodes CDR1 SGDLS and CDR2 YYNGEE. J lost 0 bases, V lost 1 base, and 0 bases had no gene match. This CDR3 has 15 residues. The CDR3 region is CASSVQGANTGELFF. In nucleotides, the CDR3 is TGTGCCAGCAGCGTACAGGGGGCGAACACCGGGGAGCTGTTTTTT.

This chain connects TRBV11-3 to TRBJ2-6; D gene unclear. CDR1 SGHNT and CDR2 YENEEA come from the germline V gene. The CDR3 loop spans 16 amino acids. V was shortened by 5 bases and J by 1 base, with 12 bases between the two germline ends. CDR3 nucleotides: TGTGCCAGCAGCCTCGGGTTATTATCTGGGGCCAACGTCCTGACTTTC. Translated, it gives CASSLGLLSGANVLTF. Combining the CDR3 with reference TRBV11-3 and TRBJ2-6 gives the whole variable domain EAGVVQSPRYKIIEKKQPVAFWCNPISGHNTLYWYLQNLGQGPELLIRYENEEAVDDSQLPKDRFSAERLKGVDSTLKIQPAELGDSAVYLCASSLGLLSGANVLTFGAGSRLTVL.

This rearrangement joins TRBV2 to TRBJ1-5; 8 nucleotides align to TRBD1. CDR1 and CDR2 from the germline V gene are SNHLY and FYNNEI. CDR3 length equals 13 residues. With V trimmed by 9 bases and J by 1 base, 2 bases remained unmatched. The CDR3 is CARGQVSNQPQHF. The CDR3 nucleotides read TGTGCCAGGGGACAGGTGAGCAATCAGCCCCAGCATTTT.

The chain joins TRBV7-8 to TRBJ2-5; possibly TRBD2 for D (6 bases). The CDR3 totals 14 residues. V lost 5 bases and J lost 5, with 15 bases in between. Looked up from germline, CDR1 is SGHVS and CDR2 is FQNEAQ. The DNA for the CDR3 is TGTGCCAGCAGCCAATACACAGGAGGGGAGACCCAGTACTTC. Translation: CASSQYTGGETQYF.

The chain recombines TRBV7-8 with TRBJ2-5; D remains ambiguous. CDR3 length equals 10 residues. In germline, CDR1 is SGHVS, CDR2 FQNEAQ. V lost 5 bases, J lost 8 bases, and 6 bases lay in between. CDR3 in amino acids: CASSSGTQYF. CDR3 bases: TGTGCCAGCAGCAGTGGAACCCAGTACTTC. The entire variable domain, with the rest obtained from reference TRBV7-8 and TRBJ2-5, is as follows: GAGVSQSPRYKVAKRGQDVALRCDPISGHVSLFWYQQALGQGPEFLTYFQNEAQLDKSGLPSDRFFAERPEGSVSTLKIQRTQQEDSAVYLCASSSGTQYFGPGTRLLVL.

The V call is TRBV30, the J call TRBJ1-1; D is uncertain. V was clipped by 2 bases and J by 8 bases, with 12 bases between them. The CDR3 length is 12 residues. The germline V gene encodes CDR1 GTSNPN and CDR2 SVGIG (reference sequence). The CDR3 is CAWSPSNGEAFF. The CDR3 bases are TGTGCCTGGAGTCCTTCGAACGGGGAAGCTTTCTTT.

V and J are TRBV30 and TRBJ1-6, with a tentative D call TRBD1 (5 bases). From germline, CDR1 is GTSNPN and CDR2 SVGIG (reference sequence). Trimming removed 2 bases at V and 9 bases at J, with 17 bases between. This CDR3 spans 15 amino acids. This CDR3 reads CAWSRGGPWGSPLHF. In DNA form, the CDR3 reads TGTGCCTGGAGTCGTGGGGGACCCTGGGGTTCACCCCTCCACTTT.

The V gene is TRBV7-2, the J gene TRBJ2-5; 8 positions agree with TRBD1. Germline V gene lookup returns CDR1 SGHTA and CDR2 FQGNSA. The CDR3 has 13 residues. The junction had 3 bases not matched to a gene; V was cut back by 4 bases and J by 5 bases. CDR3 sequence reads: CASSSTGGETQYF. In DNA, the CDR3 is TGTGCCAGCAGCTCAACAGGGGGGGAGACCCAGTACTTC.

This clone was detected only a few times. The chain couples TRBV6-5 to TRBJ1-5; D might be TRBD1 (5 bases). Trimming took off 6 bases at V and 5 bases at J, with 14 bases between the two ends. The CDR3 has 14 amino acids. Germline lookup yields CDR1 MNHEY and CDR2 SVGAGI. The CDR3 is CASSRDGGHQPQHF. CDR3 nucleotide sequence: TGTGCCAGCAGCCGGGACGGCGGACATCAGCCCCAGCATTTT.

The chain joins TRBV7-3 to TRBJ2-2; D may be TRBD2 (6 bases). The CDR3 sequence is 16 residues long. Germline V gene sequence: CDR1 SGHTA, CDR2 FQGTGA. V was cut by 2 bases and J by 2 bases, with 12 bases left in between. In nucleotides, the CDR3 is TGTGCCAGCAGCTTAGTCGGCGGGGTAAACACCGGGGAGCTGTTTTTT. Its translation: CASSLVGGVNTGELFF.

The chain recombines TRBV28 with TRBJ2-3, with TRBD1 as a possible D gene (8 bases). In germline, CDR1 is MDHEN, CDR2 SYDVKM. CDR3 size: 13 residues. V gave up 11 bases and J gave up 1 base, with 13 bases separating them. The CDR3 DNA reads as TGTGCCTACAGGGGGGGCGGCACAGATACGCAGTATTTT. It is translated as CAYRGGGTDTQYF.

The chain recombines TRBV2 with TRBJ1-4; perhaps TRBD1 as D (6 bases). Between the trimmed V and J ends, which lost 2 bases and 7 bases, there was a span of 11 bases. Germline CDR1 reads SNHLY; CDR2 reads FYNNEI. The CDR3 consists of 14 residues. The CDR3 sequence is CASSEWRGSEKLFF. CDR3 DNA: TGTGCCAGCAGTGAATGGAGGGGGAGTGAAAAACTGTTTTTT. Drawing the rest from reference TRBV2 and TRBJ1-4, the complete variable domain is EPEVTQTPSHQVTQMGQEVILRCVPISNHLYFYWYRQILGQKVEFLVSFYNNEISEKSEIFDDQFSVERPDGSNFTLKIRSTKLEDSAMYFCASSEWRGSEKLFFGSGTQLSVL.

The chain employs TRBV6-1 and TRBJ1-5, with a weak D call TRBD1 (5 bases). V dropped 1 base and J dropped 7 bases, with 11 bases sitting between them. The length of the CDR3 is 14 residues. From germline, CDR1 is MNHNS and CDR2 SASEGT. The CDR3 DNA sequence: TGTGCCAGCAGTGAAGTAGGGGCTTTGCAGCCCCAGCATTTT. Translation gives CASSEVGALQPQHF.

The rearrangement joins TRBV28 to TRBJ1-2; the match to TRBD1 covers 8 bases. The CDR3 totals 15 residues. Germline CDR1 is MDHEN and CDR2 is SYDVKM. J gave up 2 bases and V 5 bases, and 7 bases lay outside the gene matches. The CDR3 reads CASSIRQGTNYGYTF. The CDR3 DNA is TGTGCCAGCAGTATCAGACAGGGGACGAACTATGGCTACACCTTC.

The CDR3 loop is CAISESRGRNNQPQHF. The CDR3 DNA reads TGTGCCATCAGTGAGTCGAGGGGACGGAACAATCAGCCCCAGCATTTT. The V call is TRBV10-3, the J call TRBJ1-5, with D tentatively TRBD1 (5 bases). The germline V and J ends were trimmed by 0 bases and 3 bases, with 12 bases remaining between them. The length of the CDR3 is 16 residues. Germline V CDR1 and CDR2: ENHRY, SYGVKD.

DNA of the CDR3: TGTGCCAGCAGCTACTTACTCTCTGGAAACACCATATATTTT. It yields the protein CASSYLLSGNTIYF. The rearrangement uses TRBV5-8 and TRBJ1-3; the D is unclear. The V end was cut by 3 bases, the J end by 0 bases, with 7 bases between. CDR1 and CDR2 (germline): SGHTS, YDEGEE. The CDR3 runs 14 residues.

The chain employs TRBV6-5 and TRBJ2-2, with no clear D. Trimming removed 6 bases from V and 2 bases from J, with 10 bases in between. This CDR3 region has 14 residues. The germline V gene has CDR1 MNHEY and CDR2 SVGAGI. DNA of the CDR3: TGTGCCAGCAGCCCCGACTCAAACACCGGGGAGCTGTTTTTT. Amino acids: CASSPDSNTGELFF.

The J gene is TRBJ2-2, the V gene TRBV10-3; 7 nucleotides agree with TRBD1. The J segment lost 6 bases and the V segment lost 3 bases, leaving 4 bases of the junction unmatched. This CDR3 spans 14 amino acids. The germline CDR1 and CDR2 sequences are ENHRY and SYGVKD. The chain's CDR3 is CAISDSTGSGELFF. Here the CDR3 DNA reads TGTGCCATCAGTGACTCGACAGGGTCCGGGGAGCTGTTTTTT.

The V gene is TRBV9, the J gene TRBJ2-7, with 7 bases identical to TRBD2. The CDR3 loop spans 14 amino acids. V lost 4 bases and J lost 5; bases outside the gene matches: 9. Per germline, CDR1 SGDLS and CDR2 YYNGEE. The CDR3 reads CASSLSRRGDEQYF. The CDR3 nucleotides read TGTGCCAGCAGCCTCTCACGCCGGGGGGACGAGCAGTACTTC.

The chain uses TRBV7-8 and TRBJ1-4, with a possible D match to TRBD1 (6 bases). This CDR3 has 18 amino acids. V lost 0 bases and J lost 0, with 14 bases in between. Germline-derived CDR1 and CDR2 are SGHVS and FQNEAQ. The CDR3 region has the DNA TGTGCCAGCAGCTTAGCGCACAGGGCAATTGCAACTAATGAAAAACTGTTTTTT. It specifies CASSLAHRAIATNEKLFF.

V and J are TRBV7-9 and TRBJ2-1, with TRBD2 identical over 16 bases. The CDR3 covers 18 residues. The J segment lost 9 bases and the V segment lost 5 bases, leaving 13 bases of the junction unmatched. Germline CDR1 reads SEHNR; CDR2 reads FQNEAQ (reference sequence). This CDR3 reads CASSPRGTSGGARTEQFF. CDR3 in DNA: TGTGCCAGCAGCCCACGCGGGACTAGCGGGGGGGCCAGGACTGAGCAGTTCTTC.

CDR3 region: CASSTHTRGAYEQYF. The CDR3 region has the DNA TGTGCCAGTAGTACCCATACGAGAGGTGCCTACGAGCAGTACTTC. The rearrangement uses TRBV19 and TRBJ2-7; D remains unclear. V was cut by 4 bases and J by 2 bases, with 15 bases left in between. Germline CDR1 and CDR2: LNHDA and SQIVND (reference sequence). The CDR3 runs 15 residues.